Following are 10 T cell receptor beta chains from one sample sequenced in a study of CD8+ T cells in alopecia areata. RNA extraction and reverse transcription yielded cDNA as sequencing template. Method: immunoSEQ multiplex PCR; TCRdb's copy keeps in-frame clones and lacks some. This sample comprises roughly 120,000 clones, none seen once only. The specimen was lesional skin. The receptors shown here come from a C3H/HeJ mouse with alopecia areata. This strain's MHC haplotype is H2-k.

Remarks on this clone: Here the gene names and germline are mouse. The CDR3 spells CASSIGWGFQDTQYF. The sequenced part of the CDR3 DNA is TGTGCCAGCAGTATCGGCTGGGGGTTCCAAGAC. This chain connects TRBV19 to TRBJ2-5; 7 nucleotides agree with TRBD2. The observed sequence ends 4 residues before the CDR3 terminus, with the missing tail filled in from the germline J gene. Germline lookup yields CDR1 FNHDT and CDR2 SITEND (reference sequence). The trim removed 2 bases at V and 2 bases at J, leaving 5 bases unmatched. This CDR3 contains 15 residues.

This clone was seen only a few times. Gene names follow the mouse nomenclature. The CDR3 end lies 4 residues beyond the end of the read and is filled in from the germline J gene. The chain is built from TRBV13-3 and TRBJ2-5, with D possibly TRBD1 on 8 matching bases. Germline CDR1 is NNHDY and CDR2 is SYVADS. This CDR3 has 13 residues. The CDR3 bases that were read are TGTGCCAGCTCACAGGGGGGGGGAGAC. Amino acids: CASSQGGGD. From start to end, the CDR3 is CASSQGGGDTQYF.

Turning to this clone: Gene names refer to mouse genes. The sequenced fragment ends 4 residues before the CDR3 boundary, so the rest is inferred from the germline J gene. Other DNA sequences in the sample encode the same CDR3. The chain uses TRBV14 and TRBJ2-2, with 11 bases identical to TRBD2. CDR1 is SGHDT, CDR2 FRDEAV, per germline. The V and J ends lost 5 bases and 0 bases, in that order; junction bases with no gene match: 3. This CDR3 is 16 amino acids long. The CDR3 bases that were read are TGTGCCAGCAGCCTGGGACTGGGGGCAAACACCGGG. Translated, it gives CASSLGLGANTG. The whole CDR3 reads CASSLGLGANTGQLYF.

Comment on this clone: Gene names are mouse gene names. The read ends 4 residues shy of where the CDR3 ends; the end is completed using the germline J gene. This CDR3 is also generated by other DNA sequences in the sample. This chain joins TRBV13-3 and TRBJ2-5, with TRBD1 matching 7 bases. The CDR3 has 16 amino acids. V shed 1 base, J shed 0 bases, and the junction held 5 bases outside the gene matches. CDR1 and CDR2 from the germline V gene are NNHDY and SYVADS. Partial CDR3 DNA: TGTGCCAGCAGTGATCCCGGACAGGTTAACCAAGAC. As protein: CASSDPGQVNQD. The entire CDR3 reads CASSDPGQVNQDTQYF.

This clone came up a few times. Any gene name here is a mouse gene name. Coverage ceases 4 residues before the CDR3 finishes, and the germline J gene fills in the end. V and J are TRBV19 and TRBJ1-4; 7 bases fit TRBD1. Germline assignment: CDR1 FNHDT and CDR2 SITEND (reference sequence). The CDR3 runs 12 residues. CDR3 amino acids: CASSHRGERLFF. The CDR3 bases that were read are TGTGCCAGCAGCCACAGGGGCGAA.

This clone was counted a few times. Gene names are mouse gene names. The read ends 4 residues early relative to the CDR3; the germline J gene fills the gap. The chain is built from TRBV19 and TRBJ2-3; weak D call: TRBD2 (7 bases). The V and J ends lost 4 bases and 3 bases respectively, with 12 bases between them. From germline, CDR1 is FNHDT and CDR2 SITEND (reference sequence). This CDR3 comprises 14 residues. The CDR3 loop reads CASSEAGGAETLYF. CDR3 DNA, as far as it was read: TGTGCCAGCAGTGAGGCGGGGGGCGCAGAA.

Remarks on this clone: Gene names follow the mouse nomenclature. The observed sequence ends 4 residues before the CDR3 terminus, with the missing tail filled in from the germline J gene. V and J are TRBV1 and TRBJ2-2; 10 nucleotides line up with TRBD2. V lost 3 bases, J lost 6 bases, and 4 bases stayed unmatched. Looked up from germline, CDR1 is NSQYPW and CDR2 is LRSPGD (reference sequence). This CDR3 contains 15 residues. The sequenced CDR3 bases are TGCACCTGCAGTGCCGGGACTGGGGAGTCCGGG. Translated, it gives CTCSAGTGESG. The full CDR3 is CTCSAGTGESGQLYF.

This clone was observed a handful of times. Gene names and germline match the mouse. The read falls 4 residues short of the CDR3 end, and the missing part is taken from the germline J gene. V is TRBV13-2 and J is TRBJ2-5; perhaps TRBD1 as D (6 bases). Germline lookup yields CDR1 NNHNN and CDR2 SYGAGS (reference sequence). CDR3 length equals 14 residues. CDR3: CASGDGGTKDTQYF. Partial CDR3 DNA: TGTGCCAGCGGTGATGGGGGGACAAAAGAC.

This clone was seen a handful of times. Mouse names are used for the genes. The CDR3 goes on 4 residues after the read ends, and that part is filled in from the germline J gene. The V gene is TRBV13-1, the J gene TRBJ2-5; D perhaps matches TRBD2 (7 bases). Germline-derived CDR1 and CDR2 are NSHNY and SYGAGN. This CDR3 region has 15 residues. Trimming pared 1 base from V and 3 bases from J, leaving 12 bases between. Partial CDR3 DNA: TGTGCCAGCAGTGATCCGGGGGGCCGGCAAGAC. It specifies CASSDPGGRQD. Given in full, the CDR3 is CASSDPGGRQDTQYF.

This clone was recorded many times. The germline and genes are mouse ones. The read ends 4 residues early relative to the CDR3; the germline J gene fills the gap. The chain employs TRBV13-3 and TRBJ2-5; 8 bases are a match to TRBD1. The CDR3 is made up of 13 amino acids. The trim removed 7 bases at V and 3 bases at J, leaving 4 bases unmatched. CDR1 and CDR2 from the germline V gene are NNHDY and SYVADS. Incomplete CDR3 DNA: TGTGCCAGCCTCGGGACAGGACAAGAC. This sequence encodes CASLGTGQD. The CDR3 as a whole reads CASLGTGQDTQYF.